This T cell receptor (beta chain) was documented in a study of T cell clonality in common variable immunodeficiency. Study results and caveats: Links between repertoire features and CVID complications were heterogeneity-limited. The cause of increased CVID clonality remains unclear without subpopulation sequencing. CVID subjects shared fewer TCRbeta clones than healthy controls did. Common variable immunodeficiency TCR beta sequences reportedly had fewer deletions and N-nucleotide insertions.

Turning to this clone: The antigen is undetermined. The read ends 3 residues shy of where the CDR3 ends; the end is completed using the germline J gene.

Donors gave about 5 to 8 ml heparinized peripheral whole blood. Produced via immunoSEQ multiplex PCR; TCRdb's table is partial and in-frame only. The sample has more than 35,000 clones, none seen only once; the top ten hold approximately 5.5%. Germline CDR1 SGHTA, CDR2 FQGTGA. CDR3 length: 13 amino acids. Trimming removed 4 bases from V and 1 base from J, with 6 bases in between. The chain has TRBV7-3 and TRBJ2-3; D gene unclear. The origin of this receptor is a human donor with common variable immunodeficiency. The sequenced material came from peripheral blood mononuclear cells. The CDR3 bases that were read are TGTGCCAGCAGCTCGGTTGGCACAGATACG. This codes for CASSSVGTDT. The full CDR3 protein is CASSSVGTDTQYF.